These 14 T cell receptor beta chains were sequenced from one sample in a study of CD8 T cells in Susac syndrome. With random hexamers, 0.5 to 1 ug RNA was reverse transcribed. TCRdb re-analysed the immunoSEQ multiplex PCR reads in MiXCR, keeping a single row per CDR3 protein. This table holds some 110,000 distinct CDR3 sequences, approximately 93% found once. Specimen: CD8+ T cells from PBMCs. These receptors came from a human donor with multiple sclerosis.

This clonotype was found once. The V gene is TRBV19, the J gene TRBJ1-5; 8 bases are shared with TRBD1. The germline gives CDR1 LNHDA, CDR2 SQIVND (reference sequence). This CDR3 has 19 residues. The V gene end was trimmed by 5 bases and the J gene end by 1 base; junction bases not matched to a gene: 16. DNA of the CDR3: TGTGCCAGTAGTCCTCGGGTGAGTATCGGACAGGGAAGCAATCAGCCCCAGCATTTT. It codes for CASSPRVSIGQGSNQPQHF.

V usage is TRBV7-2 and J usage is TRBJ2-5; TRBD2 aligns across 9 bases. The ends lost 5 bases at V and 2 bases at J; junction bases unmatched: 12. The CDR3 spans 17 residues. Per the germline V gene, CDR1 is SGHTA and CDR2 is FQGNSA. The CDR3 bases are TGTGCCAGCAGCCGGCCCCCTAGCGGGGCTCGACAAGAGACCCAGTACTTC. This encodes CASSRPPSGARQETQYF.

The CDR3 nucleotides are TGTGCCAGCAGCCCCCAATTGGGCACAGATACGCAGTATTTT. Amino acids: CASSPQLGTDTQYF. The chain employs TRBV7-9 and TRBJ2-3, with D uncertain. V shed 5 bases and J shed 1 base, with 10 bases lying between them. CDR1 and CDR2 from the germline V gene are SEHNR and FQNEAQ (reference sequence). The length of the CDR3 is 14 residues. Looking up the rest from reference TRBV7-9 and TRBJ2-3 gives the full variable domain: DTGVSQNPRHKITKRGQNVTFRCDPISEHNRLYWYRQTLGQGPEFLTYFQNEAQLEKSRLLSDRFSAERPKGSFSTLEIQRTEQGDSAMYLCASSPQLGTDTQYFGPGTRLTVL.

This clonotype was picked up a small number of times. The gene calls are TRBV7-6 and TRBJ2-3; D unresolved. The CDR3 covers 15 residues. V shed 0 bases and J shed 0 bases, with 7 bases lying between them. Germline CDR1 reads SGHVS; CDR2 reads FNYEAQ. This CDR3 reads CASSLAGSSTDTQYF. The CDR3 DNA sequence: TGTGCCAGCAGCTTAGCTGGGTCTAGCACAGATACGCAGTATTTT.

This rearrangement joins TRBV13 to TRBJ2-2; TRBD1 is a possible D gene (6 bases). Germline V lookup: CDR1 PRHDT, CDR2 FYEKMQ (reference sequence). This CDR3 region has 14 residues. V dropped 5 bases and J dropped 0 bases, with 7 bases sitting between them. The CDR3: CASSGQSNTGELFF. CDR3 sequence (DNA): TGTGCCAGCAGCGGACAGTCGAACACCGGGGAGCTGTTTTTT.

This clonotype came up a few times. This chain uses TRBV5-1 with TRBJ2-7, with D possibly matching TRBD1 (5 bases). The CDR3 sequence is 15 residues long. Germline loops: CDR1 SGHRS, CDR2 YFSETQ. Trimming shortened V by 0 bases and J by 5 bases, and 15 bases separated the two germline ends. The CDR3 bases are TGCGCCAGCAGCTTGGGGTTGGGGCCGCAGAACGAGCAGTACTTC. Translated, it gives CASSLGLGPQNEQYF.

The chain's CDR3 is CASSQVFGTSTDTQYF. In nucleotides, the CDR3 is TGCGCCAGCAGCCAAGTGTTCGGCACAAGCACAGATACGCAGTATTTT. The gene calls are TRBV4-1 and TRBJ2-3; no reliable D call. Trimming removed 1 base at V and 0 bases at J, with 11 bases between. The CDR3 runs to 16 residues. The germline gives CDR1 MGHRA, CDR2 YSYEKL.

The chain has TRBV9 and TRBJ1-1; no firm D call. The CDR3 runs to 13 residues. Per the germline V gene, CDR1 is SGDLS and CDR2 is YYNGEE. V was cut by 0 bases and J by 0 bases, with 3 bases left in between. The CDR3 loop is CASSVALNTEAFF. The DNA for the CDR3 is TGTGCCAGCAGCGTAGCACTGAACACTGAAGCTTTCTTT. The entire variable domain, with the rest obtained from reference TRBV9 and TRBJ1-1, is as follows: DSGVTQTPKHLITATGQRVTLRCSPRSGDLSVYWYQQSLDQGLQFLIQYYNGEERAKGNILERFSAQQFPDLHSELNLSSLELGDSALYFCASSVALNTEAFFGQGTRLTVV.

The chain carries TRBV30 and TRBJ2-7; D is unclear. CDR1 is GTSNPN and CDR2 is SVGIG in the germline V gene (reference sequence). This CDR3 has 13 residues. Trimming pared 4 bases from V and 5 bases from J, leaving 15 bases between. The CDR3 protein is CAWIVRAVDEQYV. The CDR3 region has the DNA TGTGCCTGGATTGTAAGGGCGGTAGACGAGCAGTACGTC.

The gene calls are TRBV11-2 and TRBJ1-1; D is undetermined. This CDR3 has 15 residues. Trimming removed 3 bases from V and 1 base from J, with 12 bases in between. Per germline, CDR1 SGHAT and CDR2 FQNNGV. The CDR3 region has the DNA TGTGCCAGCAGCTTTGGCATAGGAGGGAACACTGAAGCTTTCTTT. Amino acid sequence: CASSFGIGGNTEAFF.

The chain carries TRBV4-1 and TRBJ1-1; D not certain. Germline loops: CDR1 MGHRA, CDR2 YSYEKL. The CDR3 runs 15 residues. Trimming shortened V by 1 base and J by 0 bases, and 9 bases separated the two germline ends. The CDR3 is CASSQVRTVNTEAFF. The CDR3 region has the DNA TGCGCCAGCAGCCAAGTTCGAACGGTGAACACTGAAGCTTTCTTT.

This chain links TRBV7-2 with TRBJ2-2; 10 bases fit TRBD1. The V segment lost 5 bases and the J segment 3 bases; nucleotides outside the gene matches: 6. Germline V gene sequence: CDR1 SGHTA, CDR2 FQGNSA. The CDR3 has 16 amino acids. CDR3 bases: TGTGCCAGCAGCCACCGGGACAGGGGCGACACCGGGGAGCTGTTTTTT. This gives the protein CASSHRDRGDTGELFF.

The chain combines TRBV2 with TRBJ1-1, with a weak D call TRBD1 (5 bases). Per germline, CDR1 SNHLY and CDR2 FYNNEI. The V end lost 4 bases, the J end lost 5 bases, and 14 bases lay between the germline ends. The CDR3 has 14 residues. The CDR3 loop reads CASSVGGRTTEAFF. The CDR3 DNA reads as TGTGCCAGCAGTGTGGGGGGGAGAACAACTGAAGCTTTCTTT.

The chain is built from TRBV27 and TRBJ2-7; D gene unclear. The CDR3 covers 11 residues. The ends were cut back, 4 bases at V and 3 bases at J, with 4 bases in the middle. Germline V lookup: CDR1 MNHEY, CDR2 SMNVEV (reference sequence). CDR3 sequence reads: CASSSGYEQYV. The CDR3 DNA follows: TGTGCCAGCAGTTCAGGCTACGAGCAGTACGTC.